This TCR beta chain was recovered during a study of beta chain features in type 1 diabetes. In the study overall: Analysis included around 99,000,000 sorted cells drawn from all samples.

Whole-study results and caveats: A potential PCR bias toward shorter templates would be equal in patient and control samples. Researchers reported that naive, central memory and Treg TCRB repertoires appeared more similar in patients than in healthy donors. When Type 1 diabetes patients were examined, their TCRB CDR3s proved moderately but significantly shorter in all four CD4+ subsets.

Via CD45RO/CCR7/CD25/CD127/CD95/CD27, cells of the CD4+ naive, central memory, regulatory and stem cell-like memory subsets were sorted. To note about this clone: The antigen remains undetermined.

Per germline, CDR1 SGHTA and CDR2 FQGNSA. The V gene end was trimmed by 6 bases and the J gene end by 4 bases; junction bases not matched to a gene: 8. The CDR3 spans 15 residues. Isolated RNA was reverse transcribed in full, so expressed TCRB transcripts were sequenced. This table comes from immunoSEQ multiplex PCR, and its TCRdb copy is limited to in-frame clones, with some not included. The sample lists almost 350,000 clones, around 8.5% seen once, with approximately 1% in the top ten. This receptor was identified in a man aged 25 to 40 with type 1 diabetes. The rearrangement joins TRBV7-2 to TRBJ2-2; TRBD2 agrees at 7 bases. Sequences were obtained from central memory CD4+ T cells from blood. The DNA for the CDR3 is TGTGCCAGCAGGATCGGGGGGTTGGTCACCGGGGAGCTGTTTTTT. Protein product: CASRIGGLVTGELFF.